The TCR beta chain described here comes from a study of graft-versus-host responses after intestinal transplantation. Whole-study context: All recipients got anti-thymocyte globulin induction, then tacrolimus and steroids for roughly three years.

TCRdb keeps only in-frame clones here, not all; method: immunoSEQ multiplex PCR. The table has some 3,300 clones, 74% seen once; the top ten hold around 9.1%. General observations from the study: Early post-transplant declines in HvG were associated with peak levels of circulating GvH clones.

Comments on this clone: Its antigen remains unidentified.

Graft material was processed, releasing intraepithelial and lamina propria lymphocytes. The specimen was ileum tissue, collected approximately 5 and 7 days after intestinal transplantation. This receptor was obtained from a human patient who received an intestinal transplant, so some T cells may come from the graft donor.

CDR3 in amino acids: CASSLSGGHPLHF. The CDR3 DNA follows: TGTGCCAGCAGTTTATCAGGGGGTCATCCCCTCCACTTT. The V and J genes are TRBV27 and TRBJ1-6; TRBD1 might be the D (6 bases). With 0 bases removed from V and 13 bases from J, the gap between germline ends came to 10 bases. The germline V gene encodes CDR1 MNHEY and CDR2 SMNVEV (reference sequence). CDR3 length: 13 residues.